Each of the 21 T cell receptor beta chains below was sequenced from the same sample in a study of OX40 agonist ivuxolimab in advanced cancers. Clones were sequenced by immunoSEQ multiplex PCR, and TCRdb holds only the in-frame ones, with some missing. Of 70,000 or so clones listed, under 90% are singletons. Sequenced here: CD4+ or CD8+ T cells sorted from blood, sampled in a trial of the OX40 agonist ivuxolimab. The receptors stem from an adult with an advanced solid tumor such as melanoma, head and neck, liver or kidney cancer.

This clone was observed a single time. V gene TRBV6-5 combines with J gene TRBJ1-1, with 9 bases fitting TRBD1. This CDR3 is built from 14 residues. Germline CDR1 is MNHEY and CDR2 is SVGAGI. J was trimmed by 0 bases and V by 8 bases; bases with no gene match: 4. The CDR3 coding sequence is TGTGCCAGCGGGAGGGACAGGGTGAACACTGAAGCTTTCTTT. This codes for CASGRDRVNTEAFF.

This clone was detected a few times. V usage is TRBV2 and J usage is TRBJ1-2, with TRBD1 as a possible D gene (5 bases). Germline loops: CDR1 SNHLY, CDR2 FYNNEI. With 10 bases removed from V and 8 bases from J, the gap between germline ends came to 8 bases. This CDR3 has 9 amino acids. The CDR3 nucleotides are TGTGCCACCGGGGGGGGCTACACCTTC. Translated: CATGGGYTF.

The V gene is TRBV7-8, the J gene TRBJ1-1; 7 bases are a match to TRBD1. Trimming at V came to 5 bases and at J to 3 bases, leaving 9 bases not matched to a gene. Germline CDR1 and CDR2: SGHVS and FQNEAQ. The CDR3 length is 15 residues. The CDR3 loop is CASSPGQVPYTEAFF. In nucleotides, the CDR3 is TGTGCCAGCAGCCCTGGACAGGTTCCCTACACTGAAGCTTTCTTT.

The V call is TRBV5-4, the J call TRBJ2-2; 7 nucleotides align to TRBD2. This CDR3 contains 16 residues. V lost 5 bases to trimming and J lost 3 bases; unmatched junction nucleotides: 10. CDR1 is SGHNT, CDR2 YYREEE, per germline (reference sequence). CDR3 coding DNA: TGTGCCAGCAGGCTTGGGGGGGGAAGCGACACCGGGGAGCTGTTTTTT. Amino acid sequence: CASRLGGGSDTGELFF.

The J gene is TRBJ2-2, the V gene TRBV7-2; 9 nucleotides match TRBD2. There are 17 residues in the CDR3. CDR1 SGHTA and CDR2 FQGNSA come from the germline V gene. The trim removed 3 bases at V and 3 bases at J, leaving 8 bases unmatched. CDR3 nucleotide sequence: TGTGCCAGCAGCTTCCCCCGCGGCGGGAGGGACACCGGGGAGCTGTTTTTT. Its translation: CASSFPRGGRDTGELFF.

V usage is TRBV7-3 and J usage is TRBJ2-6; 9 nucleotides agree with TRBD1. Germline lookup yields CDR1 SGHTA and CDR2 FQGTGA. The CDR3 runs to 16 residues. J was trimmed by 2 bases and V by 2 bases; bases with no gene match: 1. CDR3 protein: CASSLGDRAGANVLTF. CDR3 coding DNA: TGTGCCAGCAGCTTAGGGGACAGGGCTGGGGCCAACGTCCTGACTTTC. Combining the CDR3 with reference TRBV7-3 and TRBJ2-6 gives the whole variable domain GAGVSQTPSNKVTEKGKYVELRCDPISGHTALYWYRQSLGQGPEFLIYFQGTGAADDSGLPNDRFFAVRPEGSVSTLKIQRTERGDSAVYLCASSLGDRAGANVLTFGAGSRLTVL.

The chain recombines TRBV5-8 with TRBJ1-2, with 9 bases identical to TRBD1. V dropped 4 bases and J dropped 6; count of bases not matched to a gene: 7. This CDR3 spans 14 amino acids. Germline CDR1 SGHTS, CDR2 YDEGEE. The CDR3 protein is CASSAWDRAHGYTF. CDR3 nucleotides: TGTGCCAGCAGCGCTTGGGACAGGGCCCATGGCTACACCTTC.

The gene calls are TRBV11-2 and TRBJ1-4; the D gene is possibly TRBD1 (6 bases). CDR1 is SGHAT, CDR2 FQNNGV, per germline. This CDR3 is 17 amino acids long. V gave up 5 bases and J gave up 2 bases, with 18 bases separating them. CDR3 in DNA: TGTGCCAGCAGCCAGATGCAGGGGCGCATCACTAATGAAAAACTGTTTTTT. It specifies CASSQMQGRITNEKLFF.

This clone came up once. The chain has TRBV5-6 and TRBJ1-4; 7 positions match TRBD1. The CDR3 totals 16 residues. V was pared by 4 bases and J by 4 bases, with 10 bases of the junction left unmatched. Germline V gene lookup returns CDR1 SGHDT and CDR2 YYEEEE. The CDR3: CASSTDAGTDNEKLFF. CDR3 coding DNA: TGTGCCAGCAGCACGGACGCCGGGACAGATAATGAAAAACTGTTTTTT.

The chain has TRBV11-3 and TRBJ2-2; no firm D call. This CDR3 comprises 13 residues. Between the trimmed V and J ends, which lost 3 bases and 4 bases, there was a span of 6 bases. The germline CDR1 and CDR2 sequences are SGHNT and YENEEA. CDR3 protein: CASSFSSTGELFF. The CDR3 DNA reads TGTGCCAGCAGCTTTAGTTCCACCGGGGAGCTGTTTTTT.

This clone was detected only a few times. The V gene is TRBV14, the J gene TRBJ2-1; TRBD2 agrees at 13 bases. CDR3 length: 19 residues. J was trimmed by 4 bases and V by 1 base; bases with no gene match: 10. Germline V gene lookup returns CDR1 SGHDN and CDR2 FVKESK. CDR3 coding DNA: TGTGCCAGCAGCCAAGTCGTCGGACTAGCGGGGGTTCCTTACAATGAGCAGTTCTTC. Translating gives CASSQVVGLAGVPYNEQFF.

The chain employs TRBV2 and TRBJ2-7; D call uncertain. CDR3 size: 12 residues. In germline, CDR1 is SNHLY, CDR2 FYNNEI. Between the trimmed V and J ends, which lost 1 base and 9 bases, there was a span of 10 bases. The CDR3 loop reads CASSEGPQGQYF. The CDR3 DNA reads as TGTGCCAGCAGTGAAGGGCCCCAAGGGCAGTACTTC.

This chain connects TRBV5-4 to TRBJ2-3; no reliable D call. Germline CDR1 and CDR2: SGHNT and YYREEE (reference sequence). The CDR3 is made up of 14 amino acids. Trimming took 2 bases from V and 0 from J, leaving 7 bases between them. Written as DNA, the CDR3 is TGTGCCAGCAGCTTTGACCCTAGCACAGATACGCAGTATTTT. This gives the protein CASSFDPSTDTQYF.

V gene TRBV6-6 combines with J gene TRBJ1-1, with D maybe TRBD1 (5 bases). Trimming removed 4 bases from V and 1 base from J, with 10 bases in between. The length of the CDR3 is 14 residues. From germline, CDR1 is MNHNY and CDR2 SVGAGI (reference sequence). This CDR3 is CASSFLRENTEAFF. The CDR3 coding sequence is TGTGCCAGCAGTTTTCTCAGGGAGAACACTGAAGCTTTCTTT.

This rearrangement joins TRBV6-5 to TRBJ1-1; no firm D call. This CDR3 contains 14 residues. Germline V gene lookup returns CDR1 MNHEY and CDR2 SVGAGI. The V end was cut by 6 bases, the J end by 2 bases, with 13 bases between. The CDR3 loop reads CASRDHTVNTEAFF. CDR3 DNA: TGTGCCAGCAGGGACCACACGGTAAACACTGAAGCTTTCTTT.

This chain connects TRBV2 to TRBJ2-2; D might be TRBD1 or TRBD2, each matching 5 bases. Germline CDR1 and CDR2: SNHLY and FYNNEI. The length of the CDR3 is 14 residues. V was trimmed by 9 bases and J by 6 bases, leaving 17 bases between them. For the CDR3, the DNA is TGTGCCAGTGGGGACGTCCTAGGCGCCGGGGAGCTGTTTTTT. Its translation: CASGDVLGAGELFF.

The gene calls are TRBV10-3 and TRBJ1-1, with D tentatively TRBD1 (6 bases). Germline CDR1 reads ENHRY; CDR2 reads SYGVKD. CDR3 length: 15 amino acids. Trimming pared 7 bases from V and 2 bases from J, leaving 17 bases between. CDR3 nucleotide sequence: TGTGCCATCACTCCCGCGGGGGGGGCAAACACTGAAGCTTTCTTT. Translated: CAITPAGGANTEAFF.

The CDR3 region is CASSLAGGQETQYF. CDR3 nucleotide sequence: TGTGCCAGCTCCCTAGCGGGGGGCCAAGAGACCCAGTACTTC. The chain employs TRBV28 and TRBJ2-5; 11 bases agree with TRBD2. The CDR3 has 14 residues. Losses at the gene ends were 8 bases for V and 1 base for J; bases not matched to a gene: 3. Germline CDR1 and CDR2: MDHEN and SYDVKM.

The chain has TRBV2 and TRBJ1-2; a possible D gene is TRBD1 (6 bases). Looked up from germline, CDR1 is SNHLY and CDR2 is FYNNEI. The CDR3 spans 15 residues. The V gene lost 5 bases and the J gene lost 3 bases, with 16 bases spanning the gap. CDR3 residues: CASSYLGAGDYGYTF. The CDR3 DNA follows: TGTGCCAGCAGTTATCTGGGGGCTGGGGACTATGGCTACACCTTC.

J is TRBJ2-3 and V is TRBV6-6; weak D call: TRBD2 (6 bases). This CDR3 is built from 14 residues. Trimming took off 2 bases at V and 5 bases at J, with 11 bases between the two ends. Germline V gene sequence: CDR1 MNHNY, CDR2 SVGAGI (reference sequence). CDR3 DNA: TGTGCCAGCAGTTACCGGACGGGGGAAGATACGCAGTATTTT. Translation: CASSYRTGEDTQYF.

This chain uses TRBV2 with TRBJ1-2; TRBD1 is a possible D gene (5 bases). V lost 5 bases, J lost 2 bases, and 9 bases lay in between. The germline V gene has CDR1 SNHLY and CDR2 FYNNEI. The length of the CDR3 is 13 residues. The CDR3 DNA reads TGTGCCAGCAGTCCCCAGGGAAACTATGGCTACACCTTC. Translation gives CASSPQGNYGYTF.